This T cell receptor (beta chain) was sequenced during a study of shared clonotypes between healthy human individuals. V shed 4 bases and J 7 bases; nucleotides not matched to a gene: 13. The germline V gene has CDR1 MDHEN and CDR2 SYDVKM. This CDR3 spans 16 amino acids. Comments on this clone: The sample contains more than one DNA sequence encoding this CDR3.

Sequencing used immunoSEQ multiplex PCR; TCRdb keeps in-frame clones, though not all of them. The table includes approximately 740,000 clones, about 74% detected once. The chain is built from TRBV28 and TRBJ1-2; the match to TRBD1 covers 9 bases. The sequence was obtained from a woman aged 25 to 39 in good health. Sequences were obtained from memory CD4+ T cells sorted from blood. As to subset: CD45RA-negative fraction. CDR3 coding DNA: TGTGCCAGCAGTTCTACCACCGGGACAGGGCCTGTTGGCTACACCTTC. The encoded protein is CASSSTTGTGPVGYTF.